These 18 T cell receptor beta chains were sequenced from one sample in a study of T cell responses to AZD1222 COVID-19 vaccine. Sequencing was performed with immunoSEQ multiplex PCR; in TCRdb, only in-frame clones are kept and a portion is missing. The repertoire has 65,000 to 80,000 clones, more than 75% of them found once; the top ten carry 4.2%. Sequenced here: peripheral blood, sampled on day 0 of AZD1222 vaccination. Receptors were obtained from an adult in good health.

The chain is built from TRBV2 and TRBJ1-4, with D hard to call. The CDR3 contains 15 residues. V lost 4 bases to trimming and J lost 0 bases, with 9 bases between them. Germline loops: CDR1 SNHLY, CDR2 FYNNEI. The CDR3 loop reads CASSVGAATNEKLFF. The CDR3 nucleotides are TGTGCCAGCAGTGTGGGTGCGGCAACTAATGAAAAACTGTTTTTT.

The chain joins TRBV3-1 (or the pseudogene TRBV3-2) to TRBJ1-1; D is uncertain. Germline V lookup: CDR1 LGHDT, CDR2 YNNKEL (reference sequence). The CDR3 has 12 residues. The germline V and J ends were trimmed by 4 bases and 2 bases, with 5 bases remaining between them. CDR3 sequence (DNA): TGTGCCAGCAGCCCCGATAACACTGAAGCTTTCTTT. It codes for CASSPDNTEAFF.

The chain has TRBV6-5 and TRBJ2-1; TRBD2 matches 7 bases. This CDR3 has 15 amino acids. J gave up 5 bases and V 2 bases, and 6 bases lay outside the gene matches. The germline V gene has CDR1 MNHEY and CDR2 SVGAGI. As DNA, the CDR3 is TGTGCCAGCAGTTACGGACTAGGCGAAAACAATGAGCAGTTCTTC. Translation: CASSYGLGENNEQFF.

The chain uses TRBV6-2 or TRBV6-3 and TRBJ2-1; TRBD2 agrees at 10 bases. The ends lost 6 bases at V and 6 bases at J; junction bases unmatched: 14. CDR1 is MNHEY and CDR2 is SVGEGT in the germline V gene. The CDR3 length is 17 residues. The CDR3 DNA sequence: TGTGCCAGCAGCCCGATTCCCCTAGCGGGAGAGCTCAATGAGCAGTTCTTC. Translation gives CASSPIPLAGELNEQFF.

The chain recombines TRBV5-4 with TRBJ1-6; the match to TRBD1 covers 12 bases. The CDR3 runs to 16 residues. J was trimmed by 10 bases and V by 3 bases; bases with no gene match: 8. Germline V gene sequence: CDR1 SGHNT, CDR2 YYREEE (reference sequence). In DNA, the CDR3 is TGTGCCAGCAGCTCCGACGGGACAGGGGGCCTCTCACCCCTCCACTTT. It specifies CASSSDGTGGLSPLHF.

This clone was seen only a few times. This sequence joins TRBV5-1 and TRBJ1-5; 7 nucleotides align to TRBD1. In germline, CDR1 is SGHRS, CDR2 YFSETQ. The CDR3 sequence is 15 residues long. The ends lost 4 bases at V and 3 bases at J; junction bases unmatched: 7. This CDR3 reads CASSSGTVPNQPQHF. CDR3 DNA: TGCGCCAGCAGCAGTGGGACAGTCCCCAATCAGCCCCAGCATTTT.

The chain uses TRBV9 and TRBJ1-3; no definite D call. The CDR3 consists of 16 residues. Trimming left V 2 bases short and J 0 bases short, with 12 bases between. Germline V lookup: CDR1 SGDLS, CDR2 YYNGEE. The CDR3 DNA follows: TGTGCCAGCAGCGTTTTGTCAGGAGTCTCTGGAAACACCATATATTTT. Translating it yields CASSVLSGVSGNTIYF.

This chain links TRBV6-4 with TRBJ2-1; TRBD2 agrees at 9 bases. J lost 6 bases, V lost 4 bases, and 4 bases had no gene match. The CDR3 is 14 amino acids. Per the germline V gene, CDR1 is MRHNA and CDR2 is SNTAGT. DNA of the CDR3: TGTGCCAGCAGTGGGCTAGCGGGAAGCAATGAGCAGTTCTTC. This sequence encodes CASSGLAGSNEQFF.

The V and J genes are TRBV3-1 (or the pseudogene TRBV3-2) and TRBJ1-1; the D gene is possibly TRBD1 (5 bases). Germline CDR1 reads LGHDT; CDR2 reads YNNKEL (reference sequence). The CDR3 length is 13 residues. V gave up 3 bases and J gave up 6 bases, with 11 bases separating them. CDR3 bases: TGTGCCAGCAGCCACGAGAGGGGAGCTGAAGCTTTCTTT. Translating gives CASSHERGAEAFF.

In this sample, this clone turned up once. The chain joins TRBV5-6 to TRBJ1-1; 8 positions agree with TRBD1. Germline V lookup: CDR1 SGHDT, CDR2 YYEEEE. This CDR3 has 14 amino acids. After removal of 4 bases from V and 5 bases from J, the junction contained 7 bases not matched to a gene. CDR3 coding DNA: TGTGCCAGCAGCCGAACAGGGGGGAGGACTGAAGCTTTCTTT. Residues: CASSRTGGRTEAFF.

The chain carries TRBV6-5 and TRBJ2-5, with D tentatively TRBD1 (6 bases). The germline V and J ends were trimmed by 4 bases and 2 bases, with 8 bases remaining between them. From germline, CDR1 is MNHEY and CDR2 SVGAGI. The CDR3 totals 13 residues. The CDR3, as DNA: TGTGCCAGCAGTTTAGGACAGCAAGAGACCCAGTACTTC. Amino acid sequence: CASSLGQQETQYF.

The rearrangement links TRBV5-1 to TRBJ1-1; the D is unclear. The CDR3 covers 15 residues. CDR1 is SGHRS, CDR2 YFSETQ, per germline. V lost 0 bases and J lost 1, with 10 bases in between. As DNA, the CDR3 is TGCGCCAGCAGCTTGGCCGGGCGGCAGAACACTGAAGCTTTCTTT. This codes for CASSLAGRQNTEAFF. The full variable domain, in which reference TRBV5-1 and TRBJ1-1 provide the parts outside the CDR3, is KAGVTQTPRYLIKTRGQQVTLSCSPISGHRSVSWYQQTPGQGLQFLFEYFSETQRNKGNFPGRFSGRQFSNSRSEMNVSTLELGDSALYLCASSLAGRQNTEAFFGQGTRLTVV.

The rearrangement joins TRBV24-1 to TRBJ2-5; a weak D match, TRBD2 (6 bases). Trimming stripped 5 bases from V and 5 bases from J, with 17 bases between. The CDR3 covers 15 residues. Germline lookup yields CDR1 KGHDR and CDR2 SFDVKD. The chain's CDR3 is CATSAARRGRETQYF. The DNA for the CDR3 is TGTGCCACCAGTGCTGCCAGGAGGGGCCGGGAGACCCAGTACTTC.

The chain links TRBV4-1 to TRBJ2-5; 9 bases fit TRBD2. CDR3 length: 13 residues. Unmatched junction bases numbered 4, after V lost 6 bases and J lost 5 bases. The germline CDR1 and CDR2 sequences are MGHRA and YSYEKL. CDR3 residues: CASSILAGETQYF. DNA for the CDR3: TGCGCCAGCAGTATACTAGCGGGTGAGACCCAGTACTTC.

The rearrangement uses TRBV11-3 and TRBJ2-3; weak D call: TRBD2 (6 bases). The CDR3 sequence is 17 residues long. The germline V gene has CDR1 SGHNT and CDR2 YENEEA. V shed 1 base and J shed 0 bases, with 14 bases lying between them. The CDR3 DNA sequence: TGTGCCAGCAGCTTAGGTCTGGGGCTAGCGAGCACAGATACGCAGTATTTT. It encodes CASSLGLGLASTDTQYF.

The chain is built from TRBV19 and TRBJ1-2, with TRBD1 as a possible D gene (6 bases). Germline V gene data show CDR1 as LNHDA and CDR2 as SQIVND (reference sequence). This CDR3 has 17 amino acids. V lost 5 bases, J lost 6 bases, and 25 bases lay in between. The CDR3 nucleotides read TGTGCCAGTAGTTGGGTCGGACAGCGGTCGATAGGACATGGCTACACCTTC. Its translation is CASSWVGQRSIGHGYTF.

The chain uses TRBV3-1 (or the pseudogene TRBV3-2) and TRBJ1-2; 7 bases fit TRBD1. V shed 4 bases and J 2 bases; nucleotides not matched to a gene: 4. This CDR3 is built from 14 residues. The germline gives CDR1 LGHDT, CDR2 YNNKEL (reference sequence). DNA for the CDR3: TGTGCCAGCAGCCGGGTACAGGGGAACTATGGCTACACCTTC. Residues: CASSRVQGNYGYTF.

The rearrangement uses TRBV7-3 and TRBJ2-1; 11 bases are a match to TRBD2. V was clipped by 8 bases and J by 6 bases; unmatched bases: 0. This CDR3 has 12 residues. From germline, CDR1 is SGHTA and CDR2 FQGTGA. CDR3 region: CASGLAGNEQFF. In nucleotides, the CDR3 is TGTGCCAGCGGACTAGCGGGCAATGAGCAGTTCTTC.